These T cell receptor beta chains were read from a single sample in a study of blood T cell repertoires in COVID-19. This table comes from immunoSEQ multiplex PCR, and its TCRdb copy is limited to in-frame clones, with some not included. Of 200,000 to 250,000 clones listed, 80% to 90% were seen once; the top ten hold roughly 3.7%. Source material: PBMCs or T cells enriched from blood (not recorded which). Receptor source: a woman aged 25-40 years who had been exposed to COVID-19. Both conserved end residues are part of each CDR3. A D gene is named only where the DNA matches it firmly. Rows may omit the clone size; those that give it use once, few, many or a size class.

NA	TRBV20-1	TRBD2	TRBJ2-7	CSASPLTAGAYHEQYF	TGCAGTGCTAGTCCCCTGACAGCGGGAGCTTACCACGAGCAGTACTTC
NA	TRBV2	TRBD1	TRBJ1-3	CASLGTGGNTIYF	TGTGCCAGCCTCGGGACAGGCGGAAACACCATATATTTT
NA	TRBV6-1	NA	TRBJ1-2	CASSARIIRPGTTYGYTF	TGTGCCAGCAGTGCGAGAATCATACGCCCAGGGACTACCTATGGCTACACCTTC
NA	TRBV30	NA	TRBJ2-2	CAWSVYVPGELFF	TGTGCCTGGAGTGTATATGTCCCCGGGGAGCTGTTTTTT
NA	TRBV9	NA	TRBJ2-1	CASSPPGGLYNEQFF	TGTGCCAGCAGCCCGCCGGGCGGACTTTACAATGAGCAGTTCTTC
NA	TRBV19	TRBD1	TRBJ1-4	CASSGWDSSFATNEKLFF	TGTGCCAGTAGTGGCTGGGACAGCTCGTTTGCAACTAATGAAAAACTGTTTTTT
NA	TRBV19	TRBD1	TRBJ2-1	CASSIRGPDEQFF	TGTGCCAGTAGTATCAGGGGGCCTGATGAGCAGTTCTTC
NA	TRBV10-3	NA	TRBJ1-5	CAISEERNQPQHF	TGTGCCATCAGTGAGGAGAGGAATCAGCCCCAGCATTTT
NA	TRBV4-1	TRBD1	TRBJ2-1	CATKDRGSNEQFF	TGCGCCACCAAGGACAGGGGGTCGAATGAGCAGTTCTTC
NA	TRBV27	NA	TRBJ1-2	CASSIGRIGGYGYTF	TGTGCCAGCAGTATAGGACGGATAGGAGGATATGGCTACACCTTC
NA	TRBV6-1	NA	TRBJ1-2	CASSVVLRLRDGYGYTF	TGTGCCAGCAGTGTAGTGCTTCGTTTGCGCGATGGCTATGGCTACACCTTC
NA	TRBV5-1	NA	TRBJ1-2	CASSWTQGFGYGYTF	TGCGCCAGCAGCTGGACCCAGGGGTTTGGCTATGGCTACACCTTC
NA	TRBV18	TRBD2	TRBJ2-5	CASSPARQGFLAGPQETQYF	TGTGCCAGCTCACCTGCGCGACAGGGATTCCTAGCGGGACCCCAAGAGACCCAGTACTTC
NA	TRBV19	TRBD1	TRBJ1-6	CASSIQTGSNSPLHF	TGTGCCAGTAGTATCCAGACAGGGAGCAATTCACCCCTCCACTTT
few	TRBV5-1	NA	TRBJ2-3	CASSLGRSTDTQYF	TGCGCCAGCAGCTTGGGCAGGAGCACAGATACGCAGTATTTT
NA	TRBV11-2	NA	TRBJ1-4	CASSSSGYWSEKLFF	TGTGCCAGCAGCTCTAGTGGCTACTGGAGTGAAAAACTGTTTTTT
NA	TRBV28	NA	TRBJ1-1	CASRYRPGGTEAFF	TGTGCCAGCAGATATCGTCCGGGGGGGACTGAAGCTTTCTTT
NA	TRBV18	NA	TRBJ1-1	CASSSGRAEAFF	TGTGCCAGCTCCAGTGGGCGGGCTGAAGCTTTCTTT
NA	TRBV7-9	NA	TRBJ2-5	CASSLQGREAQYF	TGTGCCAGCAGCTTGCAGGGAAGGGAGGCCCAGTACTTC
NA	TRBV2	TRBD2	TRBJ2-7	CASRGSSGSREQYF	TGTGCCAGCAGGGGATCTAGCGGGAGCCGCGAGCAGTACTTC
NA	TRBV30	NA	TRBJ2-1	CALTAYNEQFF	TGTGCCTTGACAGCCTACAATGAGCAGTTCTTC
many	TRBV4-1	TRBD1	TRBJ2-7	CASSVGQPYEQYF	TGCGCCAGCAGCGTGGGACAGCCCTACGAGCAGTACTTC
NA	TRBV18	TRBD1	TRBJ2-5	CASSVQGGGLQETQYF	TGTGCCAGCTCGGTACAGGGGGGCGGTCTCCAAGAGACCCAGTACTTC